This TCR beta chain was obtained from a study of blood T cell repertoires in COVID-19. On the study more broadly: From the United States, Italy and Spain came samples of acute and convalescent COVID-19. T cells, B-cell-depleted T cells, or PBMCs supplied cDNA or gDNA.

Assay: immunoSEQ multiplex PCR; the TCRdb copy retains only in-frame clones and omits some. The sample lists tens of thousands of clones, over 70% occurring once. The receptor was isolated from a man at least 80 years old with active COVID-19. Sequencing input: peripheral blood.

CDR3 nucleotides: TGTGCCAGCGAGGACAGGGTAAGGGAGCAGTACTTC. It yields the protein CASEDRVREQYF. The chain joins TRBV3-1 (or the pseudogene TRBV3-2) to TRBJ2-7, with 8 bases matching TRBD1. The CDR3 extends over 12 amino acids. Germline V gene data show CDR1 as LGHDT and CDR2 as YNNKEL (reference sequence). J lost 7 bases, V lost 8 bases, and 7 bases had no gene match.